The clone carrying this TCR beta chain was recorded only once. Produced via immunoSEQ multiplex PCR; TCRdb's table is partial and in-frame only. The sample records some 180,000 clones, 60% to 80% being singletons. The data derive from a study of blood T cell repertoires in COVID-19. In germline, CDR1 is SNHLY, CDR2 FYNNEI. V shed 6 bases and J 4 bases; nucleotides not matched to a gene: 4. CDR3 length: 14 residues. Sequenced sample: PBMCs or T cells enriched from blood (not recorded which). The chain employs TRBV2 and TRBJ1-5; 9 positions match TRBD1. The TCR sequence derives from a man aged 60-69 years who had been exposed to COVID-19. The DNA for the CDR3 is TGTGCCAGCAGCTCCGGGACAGGGAATCAGCCCCAGCATTTT. It is translated as CASSSGTGNQPQHF. The full variable domain, with the rest looked up from reference TRBV2 and TRBJ1-5, is EPEVTQTPSHQVTQMGQEVILRCVPISNHLYFYWYRQILGQKVEFLVSFYNNEISEKSEIFDDQFSVERPDGSNFTLKIRSTKLEDSAMYFCASSSGTGNQPQHFGDGTRLSIL.